Detailed here is one TCR beta chain. The data were obtained in a study of blood T cell repertoires in COVID-19. In the study overall: The origin of the acute and convalescent COVID-19 samples was the United States, Italy and Spain. The analysed material was cDNA or gDNA that came from T cells, B-cell-depleted T cells, or PBMCs.

Under the authors' procedure: Nucleated cell counts were estimated from reference gene primer amplification. Sequencing used immunoSEQ multiplex PCR; TCRdb keeps in-frame clones, though not all of them. Clonal size and the V and J genes are those of that table, whereas D and trimming came from the DNA. The sample holds about 190,000 clones; 80% to 90% are singletons and the top ten take roughly 20%. The sequencing sample was made of peripheral blood. This TCR was recovered from a human donor in a cohort sampled during active COVID-19.

The DNA for the CDR3 is TGTGTTGGGTCCATACAGGGGTACGAGCAGTACGTC. Protein product: CVGSIQGYEQYV. V usage is TRBV7-9 and J usage is TRBJ2-7, with 7 bases fitting TRBD1. The CDR3 runs to 12 residues. Germline CDR1 is SEHNR and CDR2 is FQNEAQ (reference sequence).